This T cell receptor beta chain appears in the sequencing data of a study of human T cells and chemical hapten exposure. Time point in this sample: patch test 3, about 24 weeks after DPC sensitization. The treatment: therapeutic diphenylcyclopropenone sensitization with weekly scalp DPC. This clonotype has ten or more counts. The CDR3 consists of 13 residues. Trimming took off 1 base at V and 4 bases at J, with 6 bases between the two ends. The germline CDR1 and CDR2 sequences are SGHAT and FQNNGV. The library tagged each cDNA molecule with unique molecular identifiers. TCRdb re-analysed the RACE reads in MiXCR, keeping a single row per CDR3 protein. The data show approximately 80,000 distinct CDR3 sequences, 10% to 15% seen once.

This sample comprised whole blood, obtained in connection with sensitization to the hapten diphenylcyclopropenone (DPC). The receptor was isolated from a woman in her 50s with alopecia areata. Some clones in this sample may be carry-over from other donors' samples. J is TRBJ2-3 and V is TRBV11-2, with D possibly being TRBD2 (6 bases). In DNA, the CDR3 is TGTGCCAGCAGCTTAGCGGGAGCAGATACGCAGTATTTT. Translating it yields CASSLAGADTQYF.